This T cell receptor (beta chain) was captured in a study of identical twins. A few counts support this clonotype. Trimming removed 7 bases at V and 1 base at J, with 22 bases between. The germline V gene encodes CDR1 MDHEN and CDR2 SYDVKM. CDR3 length: 18 residues. TCRdb called the 5' RACE reads again in MiXCR, with one record for every CDR3 protein. The sample has roughly 570,000 distinct CDR3 sequences, over 8.5% seen once; the top ten hold around 3%. The data were also submitted as part of a second study, on yellow fever vaccine responses in identical twins.

The chain combines TRBV28 with TRBJ2-2; maybe TRBD1 (6 bases). What was sequenced was PBMCs. This clonotype was obtained from a woman in her late teens or twenties in good health. CDR3 residues: CASNTLRTEPENTGELFF. The DNA of the CDR3 is TGTGCCAGCAACACCCTACGGACAGAGCCAGAGAACACCGGGGAGCTGTTTTTT.